The source of this T cell receptor (beta chain) is a study of blood T cell repertoires in COVID-19. As for the study in general: Italy, Spain and the United States were the sources of the convalescent and acute COVID-19 samples.

Measured with immunoSEQ multiplex PCR; TCRdb has only the in-frame clones, and not every one. Of approximately 310,000 clones listed, 85% are singletons. Between the trimmed V and J ends, which lost 3 bases and 3 bases, there was a span of 16 bases. CDR3 size: 16 residues. Germline V gene sequence: CDR1 MGHRA, CDR2 YSYEKL. The chain couples TRBV4-1 to TRBJ2-3, with D possibly matching TRBD1 (6 bases). The source of this sequence is a woman aged 25-40 years who had been exposed to COVID-19. Sequencing was done on a sample of PBMCs or T cells enriched from blood (not recorded which). The CDR3 loop is CASSQLQGRETDTQYF. The CDR3 bases are TGCGCCAGCAGCCAGTTACAGGGAAGAGAGACAGATACGCAGTATTTT.